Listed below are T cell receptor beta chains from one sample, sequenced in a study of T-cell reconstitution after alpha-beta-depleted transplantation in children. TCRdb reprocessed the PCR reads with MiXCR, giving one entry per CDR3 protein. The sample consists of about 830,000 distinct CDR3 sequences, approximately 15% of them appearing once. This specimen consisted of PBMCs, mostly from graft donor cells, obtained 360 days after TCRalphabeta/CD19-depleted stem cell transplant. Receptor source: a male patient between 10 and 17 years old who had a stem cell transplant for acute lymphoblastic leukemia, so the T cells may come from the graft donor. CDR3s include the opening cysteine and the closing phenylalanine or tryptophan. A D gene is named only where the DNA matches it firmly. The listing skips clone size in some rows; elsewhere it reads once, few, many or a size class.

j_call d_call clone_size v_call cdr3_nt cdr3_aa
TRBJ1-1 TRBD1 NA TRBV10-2 TGCGCCAGCAGGCGGACAGGGGGCACTGAAGCTTTCTTT CASRRTGGTEAFF
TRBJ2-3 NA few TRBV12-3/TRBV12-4 TGTGCCAGCAGCCCCGACTCCGACGCCCCCAATACGCAGTATTTT CASSPDSDAPNTQYF
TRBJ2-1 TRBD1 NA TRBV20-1 TGCAGCTGCGGCCCCAGGGGGTTCCTCTACAATGAGCAGTTCTTC CSCGPRGFLYNEQFF
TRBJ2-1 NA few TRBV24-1 TGTGCCACCAGTGATTCATGGGACCCTCAAAATGAGCAGTTCTTC CATSDSWDPQNEQFF
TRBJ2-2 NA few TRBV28 TGTGCCAGCAGTTTAGGCGGGGGCGGCGGGGAGCTGTTTTTT CASSLGGGGGELFF
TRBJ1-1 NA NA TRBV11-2 TGTGCCAGCCGCCGGCTTGGGGCCACTGAAGCTTTCTTT CASRRLGATEAFF
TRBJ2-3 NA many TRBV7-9 TGTGCCAGCAGCATTAATGTAGGGACCACAGATACGCAGTATTTT CASSINVGTTDTQYF
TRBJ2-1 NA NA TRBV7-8 TGTGCCAGCAGCTTAAGGAGGGACCGCGCCAATGAGCAGTTCTTC CASSLRRDRANEQFF
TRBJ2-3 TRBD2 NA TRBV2 TGTGCCAGCAGCTACGGGACTAGCGGCCCTAGCACAGATACGCAGTATTTT CASSYGTSGPSTDTQYF
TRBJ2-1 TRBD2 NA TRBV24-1 TGTGCCACCACCTCTAGCGGGAGTGTTCTTGAGCAGTTCTTC CATTSSGSVLEQFF
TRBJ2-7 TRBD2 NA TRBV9 TGTGCCAGCAGCGCAGATATGGGGCTAGCGGATCCATACGAGCAGTACTTC CASSADMGLADPYEQYF
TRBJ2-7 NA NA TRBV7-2 TGTGCCAGCAGCCATTCCCGGGTTTACTACGAGCAGTACTTC CASSHSRVYYEQYF
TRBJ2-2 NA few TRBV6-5 TGTGCCAGTTTGGCGATCAACACCGGGGAGCTGTTTTTT CASLAINTGELFF
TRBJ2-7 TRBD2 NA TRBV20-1 TGCAGTGCTAGAGATTTAAGGACTAGCGGGTTTTCCTACGAGCAGTACTTC CSARDLRTSGFSYEQYF
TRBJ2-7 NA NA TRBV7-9 TGTGCCAGCAGCTTAGATGCTCAGGCGAGCTCCTACGAGCAGTACTTC CASSLDAQASSYEQYF
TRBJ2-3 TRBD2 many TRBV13 TGTGCCAGCAGCTCAAATCTCCGGGACTATGCTAGCACAGATACGCAGTATTTT CASSSNLRDYASTDTQYF
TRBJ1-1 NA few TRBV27 TGTGCCAGCAGTTTACTCCTGGAGAACACTGAAGCTTTCTTT CASSLLLENTEAFF
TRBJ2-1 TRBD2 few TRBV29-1 TGCAGCGTTGAAGTCCTAGGACTAGCGGGAGGCAATGAGCAGTTCTTC CSVEVLGLAGGNEQFF
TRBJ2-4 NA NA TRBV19 TGTGCCAGTAGTATGCGGACAGACCCTAAAAACATTCAGTACTTC CASSMRTDPKNIQYF
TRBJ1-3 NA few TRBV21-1 TGTGCCAGCAGCAAGAGAGCTTTCTCTGGAAACACCATATATTTT CASSKRAFSGNTIYF
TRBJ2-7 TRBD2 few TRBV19 TGTGCCAGTAGTACTCAGGTACGACTAGCGGGCTCCTACGAGCAGTACTTC CASSTQVRLAGSYEQYF
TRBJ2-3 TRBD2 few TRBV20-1 TGCAGTGCTAGACTAGCGGATAGCACAGATACGCAGTATTTT CSARLADSTDTQYF
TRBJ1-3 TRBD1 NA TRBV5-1 TGCGCCAGCAGCTCAAGGACAGGGCACTCTGGAAACACCATATATTTT CASSSRTGHSGNTIYF
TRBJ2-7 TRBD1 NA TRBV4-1 TGCGCCAGCAGCCAAGCGACAGGGTCCCTCTACGAGCAGTACTTC CASSQATGSLYEQYF
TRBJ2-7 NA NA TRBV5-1 TGCGCCAGCAGCTCTGGACAGCCGAACTACGAGCAGTACTTC CASSSGQPNYEQYF
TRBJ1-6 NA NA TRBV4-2 TGTGCCAGCAGCCCCTTAGCGGGGGGAACGGGGTATTATAATTCACCCCTCCACTTT CASSPLAGGTGYYNSPLHF
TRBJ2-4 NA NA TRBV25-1 TGTGCCAGCAGTGAATATGGGGTGACGCACTTC CASSEYGVTHF
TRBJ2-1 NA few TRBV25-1 TGTGCCAGCAGCAGGACAGACCTCAATGAGCAGTTCTTC CASSRTDLNEQFF
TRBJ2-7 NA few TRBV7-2 TGTGCCAGCAGCTCACACTTAACTAGCTACGAGCAGTACTTC CASSSHLTSYEQYF
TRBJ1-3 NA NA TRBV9 TGTGCCAGCAGCGTCCGGTCCACTGGGCACTCTGGAAACACCATATATTTT CASSVRSTGHSGNTIYF
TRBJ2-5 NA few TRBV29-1 TGCAGCGTTGGGTGGCGAGAGACCCAGTACTTC CSVGWRETQYF
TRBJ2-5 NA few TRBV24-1 TGTGCCACCAGTGGGGGCACGGGACAGTACTTC CATSGGTGQYF
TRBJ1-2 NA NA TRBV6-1 TGTGCCAGCAGTAGACAGAATAACTATGGCTACACCTTC CASSRQNNYGYTF
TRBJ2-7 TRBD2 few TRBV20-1 TGCAGTGCTAGGCGATTACAGGAGGGACTAGCAGTCTACGAGCAGTACTTC CSARRLQEGLAVYEQYF
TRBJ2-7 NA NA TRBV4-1 TGCGCCAGCAGCCAGTTGCGCGGGGAGGACGAGCAGTACTTC CASSQLRGEDEQYF
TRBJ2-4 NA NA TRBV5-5 TGTGCCAGCAGCTGGGACCCCGGCACCTCAAACATTCAGTACTTC CASSWDPGTSNIQYF
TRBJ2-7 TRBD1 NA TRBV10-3 TGTGCCATCAGACGGACAGGGAGGTTGTACGAGCAGTACTTC CAIRRTGRLYEQYF
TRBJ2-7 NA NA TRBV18 TGTGCCAGCTCACCCCCTATATCGGGACACATCCCCCGATCCTACGAGCAGTACTTC CASSPPISGHIPRSYEQYF
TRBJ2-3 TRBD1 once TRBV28 TGTGCCAGCAGTTCCTACAACAGGGGCAACACGCAGTATTTT CASSSYNRGNTQYF
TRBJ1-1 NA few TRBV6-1 TGTGCCAGCAGCCGACACACGGGAACTGAAGCTTTCTTT CASSRHTGTEAFF